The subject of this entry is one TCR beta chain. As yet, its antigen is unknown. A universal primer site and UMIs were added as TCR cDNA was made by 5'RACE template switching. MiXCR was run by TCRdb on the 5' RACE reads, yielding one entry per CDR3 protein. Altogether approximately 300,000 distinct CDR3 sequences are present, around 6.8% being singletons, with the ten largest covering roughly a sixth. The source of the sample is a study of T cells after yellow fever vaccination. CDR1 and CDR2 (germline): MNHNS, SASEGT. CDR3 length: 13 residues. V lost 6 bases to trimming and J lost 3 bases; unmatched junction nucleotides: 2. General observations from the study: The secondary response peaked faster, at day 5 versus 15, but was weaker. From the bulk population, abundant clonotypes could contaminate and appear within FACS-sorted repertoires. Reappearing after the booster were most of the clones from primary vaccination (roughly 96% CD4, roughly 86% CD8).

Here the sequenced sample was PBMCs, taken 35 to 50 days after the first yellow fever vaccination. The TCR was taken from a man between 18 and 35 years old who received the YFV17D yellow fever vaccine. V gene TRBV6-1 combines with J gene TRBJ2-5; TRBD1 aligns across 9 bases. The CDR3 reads CASSDRGEETQYF. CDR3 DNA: TGTGCCAGCAGCGACAGGGGGGAAGAGACCCAGTACTTC.